This is a list of T cell receptor beta chains from one sample in a study of T cells in Graves' hyperthyroidism and ophthalmopathy. TCRdb passed the multiplex PCR reads through MiXCR, listing each CDR3 protein once. The table includes some 180,000 distinct CDR3 sequences, about a sixth detected once. Sequencing used blood. These receptors came from a woman between 45 and 60 years old with Graves' hyperthyroidism. Each CDR3 is given with its conserved first and last residue. The D gene is left open where the match is weak. Only part of the rows carry a size: once, few, many, or a class if the clone is expanded.

abundance,j_gene,v_gene,d_gene,CDR3aa,CDR3nt
many,TRBJ2-1,TRBV11-3,TRBD2,CASSLTRLAVEQFF,TGTGCCAGCAGCTTGACCAGACTAGCGGTTGAGCAGTTCTTC
few,TRBJ2-7,TRBV24-1,-,CATFRGRDDEQYF,TGTGCCACCTTCCGAGGCAGGGATGACGAGCAGTACTTC
many,TRBJ2-7,TRBV2,-,CASRVYEQYF,TGTGCCAGCAGAGTCTACGAGCAGTACTTC
few,TRBJ1-5,TRBV7-9,-,CASSLGDYSNQPQHF,TGTGCCAGCAGCCTCGGGGACTATAGCAATCAGCCCCAGCATTTT
many,TRBJ1-5,TRBV5-6,-,CASTSGGQPQHF,TGTGCCAGCACCTCCGGAGGTCAGCCCCAGCATTTT
many,TRBJ2-7,TRBV11-1,TRBD2,CASSFSGTSHEQYF,TGTGCCAGCAGCTTTAGCGGGACAAGCCACGAGCAGTACTTC
many,TRBJ1-1,TRBV10-1,-,CASSESAVLGAFF,TGCGCCAGCAGTGAGTCGGCGGTTCTGGGAGCTTTCTTT
few,TRBJ2-7,TRBV18,TRBD2,CASSPVAGESSYEQYF,TGTGCCAGCTCACCTGTAGCGGGAGAGAGCTCCTACGAGCAGTACTTC
many,TRBJ1-1,TRBV7-9,-,CASSLDLPEAFF,TGTGCCAGCAGCCTCGACCTACCTGAAGCTTTCTTT
many,TRBJ2-1,TRBV18,-,CASSPLRDIYNEQFF,TGTGCCAGCTCACCCTTACGGGACATCTACAATGAGCAGTTCTTC
many,TRBJ1-1,TRBV30,-,CAWDRSNTEAFF,TGTGCCTGGGACAGGAGTAACACTGAAGCTTTCTTT
few,TRBJ2-2,TRBV20-1,-,CSAANLGLGELFF,TGCAGTGCTGCTAATCTAGGCCTCGGGGAGCTGTTTTTT
-,TRBJ2-1,TRBV7-9,TRBD2,CASSRSGSQGNEQFF,TGTGCCAGCAGTCGTAGCGGGAGTCAGGGCAATGAGCAGTTCTTC
-,TRBJ1-4,TRBV10-3,-,CAISVKDEKLFF,TGTGCCATCTCTGTGAAGGACGAAAAACTGTTTTTT
-,TRBJ2-1,TRBV18,-,CASSPPTQAYNEQFF,TGTGCCAGCTCACCACCGACTCAGGCCTACAATGAGCAGTTCTTC